These T cell receptor beta chains were read from a single sample in a study of CD8 T cells in Susac syndrome. MiXCR was run by TCRdb on the immunoSEQ multiplex PCR reads, yielding one entry per CDR3 protein. Here the sample spans some 160,000 distinct CDR3 sequences, 90% to 96% being singletons. Sequenced sample: CD4+ T cells from PBMCs. Receptors originate from a human donor with Susac syndrome. CDR3s include the opening cysteine and the closing phenylalanine or tryptophan. Fields, in order: V gene, D gene, clone size, J gene, CDR3 protein, CDR3 DNA. A D gene is named only where the DNA matches it firmly. Some rows mark clone size as missing; the rest say once, few, many or name a class of expanded clone.

TRBV23-1	-	-	TRBJ2-2	CASSHPVPRSKTVGELFF	TGCGCCAGCAGTCACCCCGTACCGAGGAGCAAAACGGTCGGGGAGCTGTTTTTT
TRBV19	TRBD1	-	TRBJ1-2	CASSSLDRRGYGYTF	TGTGCCAGTAGTAGCTTGGACAGGAGAGGCTATGGCTACACCTTC
TRBV12-3/TRBV12-4	-	-	TRBJ2-2	CASSLAGKVGELFF	TGTGCCAGCAGTTTAGCGGGGAAGGTCGGGGAGCTGTTTTTT
TRBV28	-	-	TRBJ1-5	CASSSGHNQPQHF	TGTGCCAGCAGTTCAGGGCACAATCAGCCCCAGCATTTT
TRBV20-1	-	-	TRBJ2-5	CSAHEGRGSETQYF	TGCAGTGCTCACGAGGGCAGGGGCTCGGAGACCCAGTACTTC
TRBV2	TRBD1	-	TRBJ2-3	CASSSGTGAQYF	TGTGCCAGCAGTTCCGGGACAGGAGCGCAGTATTTT
TRBV9	-	-	TRBJ2-1	CASCPGLLNNEQFF	TGTGCCAGCTGCCCGGGACTCCTTAACAATGAGCAGTTCTTC
TRBV28	-	-	TRBJ2-5	CASRDGGRETQYF	TGTGCCAGCAGGGACGGAGGCAGGGAGACCCAGTACTTC
TRBV5-1	-	-	TRBJ2-3	CASSLGRSTDTQYF	TGCGCCAGCAGCTTGGGAAGAAGCACAGATACGCAGTATTTT
TRBV20-1	TRBD2	-	TRBJ2-1	CSARGAGGISYNEQFF	TGCAGTGCTAGAGGGGCGGGAGGGATCTCCTACAATGAGCAGTTCTTC
TRBV5-1	TRBD1	-	TRBJ2-7	CASSLPLTGTYEQYF	TGCGCCAGCAGCTTGCCCTTGACAGGGACCTACGAGCAGTACTTC
TRBV20-1	-	-	TRBJ1-5	CSAMSSNQPQHF	TGCAGTGCTATGAGTAGCAATCAGCCCCAGCATTTT
TRBV5-4	TRBD1	once	TRBJ2-4	CASSHTGTGTNIQYF	TGTGCCAGCAGCCATACCGGGACAGGGACAAACATTCAGTACTTC
TRBV29-1	-	-	TRBJ1-2	CSVGPRHSFYGYTF	TGCAGCGTTGGGCCCCGTCACAGCTTCTATGGCTACACCTTC
TRBV5-4	TRBD1	-	TRBJ1-4	CASSEGQGGNEKLFF	TGTGCCAGCAGCGAGGGACAGGGTGGTAATGAAAAACTGTTTTTT
TRBV29-1	-	-	TRBJ2-3	CSVLPLQGVADTQYF	TGCAGCGTTCTCCCCTTACAAGGCGTAGCAGATACGCAGTATTTT
TRBV5-1	TRBD1	-	TRBJ2-4	CASSGRDRGGIQYF	TGCGCCAGCAGCGGCCGGGACAGGGGCGGCATTCAGTACTTC
TRBV29-1	-	-	TRBJ2-5	CSPGPQVVRGETQYF	TGCAGCCCGGGCCCGCAGGTGGTCCGAGGGGAGACCCAGTACTTC
TRBV12-3/TRBV12-4	TRBD2	once	TRBJ2-7	CASRRTSGSDEQYF	TGTGCCAGCAGACGTACTAGCGGGAGCGACGAGCAGTACTTC
TRBV11-2	-	-	TRBJ1-1	CASSYSGNLNTEAFF	TGTGCCAGCAGCTATTCAGGGAACTTGAACACTGAAGCTTTCTTT
TRBV19	TRBD1	-	TRBJ1-1	CASGIRDRGAEAFF	TGTGCCAGTGGCATCCGGGACAGGGGTGCTGAAGCTTTCTTT